This T cell receptor (beta chain) emerged from a study of shared clonotypes between healthy human individuals. Germline V lookup: CDR1 SGHRS, CDR2 YFSETQ. The CDR3 spans 15 residues. The V gene end was trimmed by 3 bases and the J gene end by 3 bases; junction bases not matched to a gene: 8. Sequencing used immunoSEQ multiplex PCR; TCRdb keeps in-frame clones, though not all of them. Here the sample spans around 1.5 million clones, under 99% being singletons. This clonotype originated in a man aged 30 to 45 in good health. Source material: naive CD4+ T cells sorted from blood. Specified subset: CD45RA+ positively selected. V gene TRBV5-1 combines with J gene TRBJ2-7; 8 bases fit TRBD1. The CDR3 DNA follows: TGCGCCAGCAGCTCATCAGGGGGCCCCTACTACGAGCAGTACTTC. It codes for CASSSSGGPYYEQYF.